This T cell receptor (beta chain) was sequenced in a study of T cell responses to AZD1222 COVID-19 vaccine (dated by TCRdb to about 2021). About the investigation overall: A total of just over 230 trial participants underwent TCR sequencing, of whom nearly 210 had received two doses of AZD1222 and roughly 26 had received two doses of the MenACWY control vaccine. Trial participants were enrolled by age into 18-55, 56-69 and 70-plus year subgroups, with approximately 150, 28 and 58 TCR-sequenced participants respectively. What the research found in general, with its limitations: The whole spike protein was spanned by vaccine-associated CD4 TCRs, and dominant responses were seen in regions 160-218 and 743-854. No day 14 peak-response samples were available, so repertoires were characterized only after the peak T cell response. Epitopes outside the regions mutated in the B.1.351 and B.1.1.7 variants were reportedly recognized by nearly half of the unique spike-specific TCRs. Conclusions about previously exposed vaccinees are limited because only a handful of AZD1222 recipients were SARS-CoV-2 seropositive at baseline. A significant rise in spike-specific TCR breadth and depth was observed after two AZD1222 doses relative to day 0 and relative to MenACWY recipients. The 56-69-year group was small, and its depth increase did not reach significance, likely because of low power. Participants were mostly white British and included more females than males, and it was suggested by the authors that clonal diversity may have been underestimated.

As concerns this clone: Its antigen is still unknown. The input lacks base qualities; no much larger clone sits a single base away.

V is cut by 6 bases and J by 2 bases, and the space between the germline ends is 10 bases. CDR1 and CDR2 (MNHEY, SMNVEV) derive from the germline V gene (reference sequence). The CDR3 has 13 amino acids, counting the end cysteine and phenylalanine. The DNA shown is the 39-base CDR3, in frame from base 1. The CDR3 regions of human TCRbeta chains were subjected to immunosequencing. From the authors' description of their analysis: TCRs in the repertoires were matched against a reference library of SARS-CoV-2-specific TCRs that had been generated with the MIRA antigen-specificity platform. Breadth was defined as the fraction of unique TCRs that were SARS-CoV-2-associated, and depth was defined as the fraction of total T cells that were SARS-CoV-2-associated. Using the MIRA data, each spike-specific TCR was assigned both to the spike region to which the TCR was reactive and to a CD4 or CD8 class. Log10-transformed breadth and depth values were compared by one-way ANOVA with Sidak's multiple comparisons tests. TCRdb took this table from immuneACCESS and kept in-frame rearrangements with V and J called. Such tables lack part of the clones; where checked against another copy, unresolved V genes explain under half of the gap, and the rest is unexplained. The V and J calls and clone size were taken over from that table, and D and trimming were inferred from the DNA. This sample holds 150,000 or so clones; about 91% were observed only once. Approximately 1.2% of the sample rests with the top ten.

The time point tag for this specimen amounts to: about 28 days (+/-7) after the second vaccine dose. AZD1222 recipients with second doses at about 4 weeks or about 12 weeks were pooled, because spike-specific TCR depth and breadth did not differ between schedules. The vaccinee samples were drawn from two UK trials, COV001 and COV002, one of which was a single-blind randomized controlled phase 2/3 trial testing AZD1222 (ChAdOx1 nCoV-19) in healthy adults. For TCRbeta chain sequencing, PBMC samples were collected from trial participants at day 0 and at day 28 after the second dose. The V and J genes are TRBV27 and TRBJ1-1, with no reliable assignment of the D segment. Source: peripheral blood, taken 28 days after the second AZD1222 dose. This TCR was recovered from an adult who received the AZD1222 COVID-19 vaccine. The CDR3 reads as follows: CASRFTENTEAFF. Read as DNA, the sequence is TGTGCCAGCAGATTTACGGAAAACACTGAAGCTTTCTTT.